This TCR beta chain stems from a study of human T cells and chemical hapten exposure. The overall study: Cases of alopecia areata, totalis or universalis occurred in a predominantly female patient group. Study observations and caveats: Expanded TCR sets contained significantly more large CDR3 similarity clusters than controls.

Comment on this clonotype: Its antigen is not known.

TCRdb fed the RACE reads into MiXCR, producing one record per CDR3 protein. The repertoire consists of under 400,000 distinct CDR3 sequences, with approximately 5.1% occurring once and the leading ten covering 2% to 3%. Time point indicated: pre-sensitization, week 0. Treatment reported: therapeutic diphenylcyclopropenone sensitization with weekly scalp DPC. Each donor was an alopecia patient between 18 and 70 years of age who qualified for DPC. Looked up from germline, CDR1 is SEHNR and CDR2 is FQNEAQ (reference sequence). The CDR3 contains 12 residues. Trimming stripped 5 bases from V and 10 bases from J, with 14 bases between.

The gene calls are TRBV7-9 and TRBJ1-1, with a tentative D call TRBD1 (6 bases). This receptor was obtained from a woman in her 50s with alopecia areata. Some clones in this sample may be carry-over from other donors' samples. The sample consisted of whole blood, taken in connection with sensitization to the hapten diphenylcyclopropenone (DPC). CDR3 sequence reads: CASSQEGVGAFF. The CDR3 DNA is TGTGCCAGCAGCCAGGAGGGGGTCGGAGCTTTCTTT.